This record covers a single T cell receptor (beta chain). The sample belongs to a study of shared clonotypes between healthy human individuals. Study-level background: For every donor, three CD4 naive, three CD4 memory, two CD8 naive and one CD8 memory plates were used.

The data were produced by immunoSEQ multiplex PCR, yet TCRdb's version contains in-frame clones alone and is incomplete. The table includes 2,500,000 or so clones, roughly 92% detected once. The germline V and J ends were trimmed by 4 bases and 7 bases, with 13 bases remaining between them. Germline V CDR1 and CDR2: MDHEN, SYDVKM. There are 13 residues in the CDR3. This sequence joins TRBV28 and TRBJ1-2; TRBD1 might be the D (6 bases). This clonotype originated in a man between 18 and 29 years old in good health. Sequencing was carried out using naive CD4+ T cells sorted from blood. Subset denoted: CD45RA+ positively selected. The DNA of the CDR3 is TGTGCCAGCAGTTGGCCAGGGGTAGGTGGCTACACCTTC. Its translation is CASSWPGVGGYTF.